A single sample is the source of the 22 T cell receptor beta chains below, sequenced in a study of T-cell memory formation after mild COVID-19. From the 5' RACE reads, TCRdb called clonotypes with MiXCR, one entry per CDR3 protein. The sample lists 250,000 to 300,000 distinct CDR3 sequences; about a sixth were seen once. Sequencing was carried out using PBMCs or a T cell subset sorted from them (not recorded which). Every receptor here comes from a young man who had mild COVID-19 (a few samples of this study predate the infection). Cell type and time point are not known.

This clonotype appeared many times. The chain uses TRBV29-1 and TRBJ1-5, with 7 nucleotides matching TRBD1. The trim removed 6 bases at V and 4 bases at J, leaving 6 bases unmatched. The germline CDR1 and CDR2 sequences are SQVTM and ANQGSEA. The CDR3 has 13 residues. The CDR3 DNA follows: TGCAGCGTCGCTGGGACAGCTAATCAGCCCCAGCATTTT. Translation gives CSVAGTANQPQHF.

The chain employs TRBV20-1 and TRBJ2-3; D not certain. The CDR3 length is 13 residues. V lost 0 bases, J lost 4 bases, and 8 bases lay in between. Germline CDR1 is DFQATT and CDR2 is SNEGSKA (reference sequence). The chain's CDR3 is CSARDWAADTQYF. The CDR3 nucleotides are TGCAGTGCTAGAGATTGGGCGGCAGATACGCAGTATTTT.

The sample holds a few counts of this clonotype. The chain employs TRBV4-3 and TRBJ2-3; unclear D gene. CDR1 and CDR2 (germline): LGHNA, YSLEER. V lost 1 base and J 3 bases, leaving 8 bases between the germline ends. CDR3 size: 14 residues. Here the CDR3 DNA reads TGCGCCAGCAGCCAAGTAACAGAAACAGATACGCAGTATTTT. Translated, it gives CASSQVTETDTQYF.

J is TRBJ1-1 and V is TRBV7-9, with D unresolved. V gave up 0 bases and J gave up 7 bases, with 12 bases separating them. This CDR3 has 14 amino acids. The V gene's germline CDR1 is SEHNR and CDR2 FQNEAQ (reference sequence). The CDR3 spells CASSLAPPGGEAFF. CDR3 coding DNA: TGTGCCAGCAGCTTAGCCCCCCCGGGAGGTGAAGCTTTCTTT.

This chain uses TRBV29-1 with TRBJ2-1; tentatively, D is TRBD1 (6 bases). The length of the CDR3 is 13 residues. With 4 bases removed from V and 8 bases from J, the gap between germline ends came to 15 bases. Germline values: CDR1 SQVTM, CDR2 ANQGSEA. The CDR3 here is CSVALVQGYEQFF. CDR3 nucleotide sequence: TGCAGCGTTGCCCTCGTACAGGGTTATGAGCAGTTCTTC.

The sample holds a few counts of this clonotype. The CDR3 nucleotides read TGTGCTAGTGGTTTCATCTACGAGCAGTACTTC. This codes for CASGFIYEQYF. The chain is built from TRBV12-5 and TRBJ2-7; D remains ambiguous. The germline gives CDR1 LGHNT, CDR2 FRNRAP. The V gene lost 3 bases and the J gene lost 3 bases, with 3 bases spanning the gap. CDR3 length: 11 amino acids.

This clonotype showed up many times. V usage is TRBV5-1 and J usage is TRBJ1-5; D remains unclear. Germline V gene sequence: CDR1 SGHRS, CDR2 YFSETQ. The CDR3 sequence is 13 residues long. The V end was cut by 4 bases, the J end by 3 bases, with 8 bases between. This CDR3 reads CASSLDPNQPQHF. In DNA form, the CDR3 reads TGCGCCAGCAGCCTTGACCCCAATCAGCCCCAGCATTTT.

This clonotype was counted between two and nine times. V gene TRBV20-1 combines with J gene TRBJ1-2; 12 bases agree with TRBD1. Germline lookup yields CDR1 DFQATT and CDR2 SNEGSKA (reference sequence). The CDR3 sequence is 16 residues long. The V segment lost 2 bases and the J segment 3 bases; nucleotides outside the gene matches: 7. The CDR3 coding sequence is TGCAGTGCTAGACTCGGGACAGGGGGCGATGACTATGGCTACACCTTC. It yields the protein CSARLGTGGDDYGYTF.

This chain connects TRBV20-1 to TRBJ2-3; perhaps TRBD2 as D (5 bases). CDR3 length: 13 residues. CDR1 is DFQATT, CDR2 SNEGSKA, per germline (reference sequence). Trimming cost V 6 bases and J 9 bases, with 19 bases left between them. The CDR3 nucleotides are TGCAGTGCCGCGTACCGCACCGGAGGCACGCAGTATTTT. Amino acids: CSAAYRTGGTQYF.

Only a few counts were recorded for this clonotype. The chain is built from TRBV5-1 and TRBJ2-7; 11 bases fit TRBD2. V shed 5 bases and J 5 bases; nucleotides not matched to a gene: 3. There are 13 residues in the CDR3. Germline V gene lookup returns CDR1 SGHRS and CDR2 YFSETQ. In DNA form, the CDR3 reads TGCGCCAGCAGGTCTAGCGGGGGGCACGAGCAGTACTTC. It translates to CASRSSGGHEQYF.

This clonotype was found a few times. The rearrangement links TRBV6-6 to TRBJ1-5; weak D call: TRBD1 (5 bases). The length of the CDR3 is 21 residues. Germline CDR1 MNHNY, CDR2 SVGAGI (reference sequence). With 2 bases removed from V and 0 bases from J, the gap between germline ends came to 26 bases. The chain's CDR3 is CASSYLYGALKGQNSNQPQHF. Written as DNA, the CDR3 is TGTGCCAGCAGTTACCTATACGGGGCTTTAAAGGGTCAGAATAGCAATCAGCCCCAGCATTTT.

CDR3 residues: CASTLTSGDQEQYF. In DNA, the CDR3 is TGTGCCAGCACCCTAACTAGCGGGGACCAGGAGCAGTACTTC. This sequence joins TRBV7-9 and TRBJ2-7, with 10 positions matching TRBD2. The germline V gene encodes CDR1 SEHNR and CDR2 FQNEAQ (reference sequence). V shed 7 bases and J 7 bases; nucleotides not matched to a gene: 10. This CDR3 has 14 amino acids.

The chain combines TRBV5-1 with TRBJ1-1; 9 nucleotides match TRBD1. CDR3 length: 16 residues. V lost 3 bases and J lost 1; bases outside the gene matches: 7. The V gene's germline CDR1 is SGHRS and CDR2 YFSETQ. The CDR3 nucleotides read TGCGCCAGCAGCTGGGGACAGGGAAGAGAGAACACTGAAGCTTTCTTT. Translating it yields CASSWGQGRENTEAFF.

The chain carries TRBV19 and TRBJ1-5; D gene unclear. The CDR3 extends over 10 amino acids. V lost 7 bases and J lost 5, with 3 bases in between. Germline V gene data show CDR1 as LNHDA and CDR2 as SQIVND (reference sequence). CDR3 in amino acids: CASNHQPQHF. The CDR3 DNA is TGTGCCAGTAATCATCAGCCCCAGCATTTT.

This clonotype has a handful of counts. The rearrangement links TRBV11-2 to TRBJ2-3, with 7 bases fitting TRBD1. The CDR3 consists of 14 residues. The V gene's germline CDR1 is SGHAT and CDR2 FQNNGV. V dropped 7 bases and J dropped 0; count of bases not matched to a gene: 4. DNA for the CDR3: TGTGCCAGCAAAGGACAGGCAAGCACAGATACGCAGTATTTT. Translated, it gives CASKGQASTDTQYF.

There are many counts of this clonotype. This chain links TRBV12-3 or TRBV12-4 with TRBJ1-1; no firm D call. The CDR3 extends over 14 amino acids. Trimming removed 7 bases at V and 2 bases at J, with 14 bases between. CDR3 in amino acids: CASTVGLTNTEAFF. The CDR3 coding sequence is TGTGCCAGCACTGTCGGGCTGACAAACACTGAAGCTTTCTTT.

The chain combines TRBV24-1 with TRBJ2-3; D is uncertain. With 4 bases removed from V and 7 bases from J, the gap between germline ends came to 14 bases. CDR3 size: 14 residues. Germline V CDR1 and CDR2: KGHDR, SFDVKD. CDR3 in amino acids: CATSDPVVTHTQYF. CDR3 coding DNA: TGTGCCACCAGTGACCCTGTCGTCACCCATACGCAGTATTTT.

V gene TRBV13 combines with J gene TRBJ2-3; the match to TRBD2 covers 11 bases. Germline trimming cut 3 bases from V and 1 base from J; bases unmatched to any gene: 3. Germline V gives CDR1 PRHDT, CDR2 FYEKMQ (reference sequence). The CDR3 extends over 16 amino acids. The CDR3 sequence: CASSFTTSGGTDTQYF. The CDR3 bases are TGTGCCAGCAGCTTCACGACTAGCGGGGGCACAGATACGCAGTATTTT.

This clonotype was counted a few times. The chain joins TRBV5-1 to TRBJ2-2; 11 nucleotides align to TRBD2. The V gene end was trimmed by 4 bases and the J gene end by 1 base; junction bases not matched to a gene: 6. Germline loops: CDR1 SGHRS, CDR2 YFSETQ. This CDR3 has 17 residues. CDR3 bases: TGCGCCAGCAGCCAGGGACTAGCGGCTCAGAACACCGGGGAGCTGTTTTTT. Translating gives CASSQGLAAQNTGELFF.

The sample holds a few counts of this clonotype. This sequence joins TRBV20-1 and TRBJ2-3, with 9 bases that match TRBD2. Germline V CDR1 and CDR2: DFQATT, SNEGSKA (reference sequence). The trim removed 3 bases at V and 2 bases at J, leaving 6 bases unmatched. The CDR3 extends over 15 amino acids. CDR3 residues: CSASPRLAATDTQYF. CDR3 coding DNA: TGCAGTGCTAGCCCTCGACTAGCGGCCACAGATACGCAGTATTTT.

This clonotype was found a few times. The chain uses TRBV5-1 and TRBJ2-3; D is ambiguous. The CDR3 is made up of 15 amino acids. V dropped 0 bases and J dropped 5 bases, with 13 bases sitting between them. Looked up from germline, CDR1 is SGHRS and CDR2 is YFSETQ. The CDR3 DNA sequence: TGCGCCAGCAGCTTGGCGACCGAAACACAAGATACGCAGTATTTT. Translated, it gives CASSLATETQDTQYF.

This clonotype was seen just once. V gene TRBV12-3 or TRBV12-4 combines with J gene TRBJ2-3; TRBD2 matches at 10 bases. V was clipped by 7 bases and J by 5 bases; unmatched bases: 12. The CDR3 consists of 16 residues. The CDR3 region is CASTLRSGGAGDTQYF. The CDR3 DNA reads TGTGCCAGCACTCTAAGGAGCGGGGGGGCCGGAGATACGCAGTATTTT.